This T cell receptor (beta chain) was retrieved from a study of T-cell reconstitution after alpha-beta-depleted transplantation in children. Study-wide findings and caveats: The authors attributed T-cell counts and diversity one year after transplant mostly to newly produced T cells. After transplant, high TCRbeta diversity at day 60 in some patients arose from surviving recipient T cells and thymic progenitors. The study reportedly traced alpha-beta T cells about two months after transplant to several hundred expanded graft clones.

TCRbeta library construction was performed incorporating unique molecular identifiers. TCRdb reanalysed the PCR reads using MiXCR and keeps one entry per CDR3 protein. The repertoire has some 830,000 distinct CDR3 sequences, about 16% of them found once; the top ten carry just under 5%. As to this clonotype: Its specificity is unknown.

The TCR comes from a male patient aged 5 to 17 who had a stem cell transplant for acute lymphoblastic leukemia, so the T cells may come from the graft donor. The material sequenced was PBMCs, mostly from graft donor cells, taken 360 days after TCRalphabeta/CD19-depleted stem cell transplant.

CDR3 sequence: CASSLIRLAGAGSYNEQFF. For the CDR3, the DNA is TGTGCCAGCAGCTTAATTAGACTAGCGGGAGCGGGATCCTACAATGAGCAGTTCTTC. V is TRBV7-8 and J is TRBJ2-1, with 12 positions matching TRBD2. The germline V gene encodes CDR1 SGHVS and CDR2 FQNEAQ. The CDR3 runs 19 residues. Trimming took 2 bases from V and 1 from J; bases not matched to a gene: 9.